Each of the 32 T cell receptor beta chains below was sequenced from the same sample in a study of identical twins (dated by TCRdb to between 2015 and 2016). The library came from 5' RACE. These reads were obtained on an Illumina HiSeq 2000. TCRdb reran the public reads through fastp at Q25 and MiXCR, keeping productive beta chains. CDR3 protein duplicates are merged, each entry listing the most common genes and DNA. In all, the sample holds about 210,000 distinct CDR3 sequences, and roughly 9.4% of those were seen once. The ten largest make up 5% to 6% of the sample. The sample taken for sequencing was memory (CD45RO+) T cells sorted from blood. Taken with the paper, the label for cell subset or site translates to: CD45RO+ enriched T cells. The receptors here all came from a young woman in good health.

V and J are TRBV7-2 and TRBJ1-1; D possibly corresponds to TRBD1 (6 bases). The CDR3 has 14 residues. The ends were cut back, 3 bases at V and 4 bases at J, with 12 bases in the middle. CDR1 is SGHTA and CDR2 is FQGNSA in the germline V gene. The CDR3 nucleotides are TGTGCCAGCAGCTTCTGGGGGCAGGGCACTGAAGCTTTCTTT. Its translation is CASSFWGQGTEAFF. The full variable domain, completed using reference TRBV7-2 and TRBJ1-1, is GAGVSQSPSNKVTEKGKDVELRCDPISGHTALYWYRQSLGQGLEFLIYFQGNSAPDKSGLPSDRFSAERTGGSVSTLTIQRTQQEDSAVYLCASSFWGQGTEAFFGQGTRLTVV.

Ten or more counts support this clonotype. This chain joins TRBV20-1 and TRBJ2-2; D is ambiguous. Trimming shortened V by 6 bases and J by 3 bases, and 11 bases separated the two germline ends. Germline CDR1 and CDR2: DFQATT and SNEGSKA (reference sequence). The CDR3 has 13 residues. CDR3 sequence: CSAPGDHTGELFF. CDR3 nucleotides: TGCAGTGCCCCCGGAGACCACACCGGGGAGCTGTTTTTT.

V usage is TRBV7-8 and J usage is TRBJ2-7, with D uncertain. The ends were cut back, 5 bases at V and 4 bases at J, with 12 bases in the middle. The germline V gene has CDR1 SGHVS and CDR2 FQNEAQ. This CDR3 contains 13 residues. CDR3 DNA: TGTGCCAGCAGCCAAAATCCCGAGTACGAGCAGTACTTC. Amino acids: CASSQNPEYEQYF. The full variable domain, completed using reference TRBV7-8 and TRBJ2-7, is GAGVSQSPRYKVAKRGQDVALRCDPISGHVSLFWYQQALGQGPEFLTYFQNEAQLDKSGLPSDRFFAERPEGSVSTLKIQRTQQEDSAVYLCASSQNPEYEQYFGPGTRLTVT.

This chain links TRBV7-9 with TRBJ2-1, with D possibly being TRBD1 (6 bases). The CDR3 sequence is 15 residues long. Trimming took off 4 bases at V and 7 bases at J, with 17 bases between the two ends. The germline V gene has CDR1 SEHNR and CDR2 FQNEAQ (reference sequence). The CDR3 loop is CASSSGTGFRNEQFF. CDR3 in DNA: TGTGCCAGCAGCTCCGGAACAGGGTTTAGGAATGAGCAGTTCTTC.

This clonotype was counted only a few times. The chain joins TRBV20-1 to TRBJ2-1, with 8 bases fitting TRBD1. The V gene end was trimmed by 6 bases and the J gene end by 3 bases; junction bases not matched to a gene: 10. Germline values: CDR1 DFQATT, CDR2 SNEGSKA (reference sequence). This CDR3 has 15 amino acids. CDR3 residues: CSARSDRGGYNEQFF. For the CDR3, the DNA is TGCAGTGCCAGGTCAGACAGGGGCGGCTACAATGAGCAGTTCTTC.

In its sample, this clonotype was seen a few times. The V call is TRBV12-3 or TRBV12-4, the J call TRBJ2-2; possibly TRBD1 for D (5 bases). CDR3 size: 13 residues. Trimming took off 5 bases at V and 7 bases at J, with 11 bases between the two ends. The CDR3 spells CASSKAGIGELFF. The CDR3 nucleotides read TGTGCCAGCAGTAAAGCAGGGATCGGGGAGCTGTTTTTT.

V gene TRBV5-1 combines with J gene TRBJ1-1, with 8 bases lining up with TRBD1. The V gene's germline CDR1 is SGHRS and CDR2 YFSETQ. CDR3 length: 15 residues. The V segment lost 3 bases and the J segment 1 base; nucleotides outside the gene matches: 5. The CDR3: CASSYLGQGNTEAFF. The CDR3 DNA follows: TGCGCCAGCAGCTACCTCGGACAGGGGAACACTGAAGCTTTCTTT.

This clonotype appeared many times. The chain links TRBV29-1 to TRBJ1-2; weak D call: TRBD1 (6 bases). CDR3 size: 13 residues. Per the germline V gene, CDR1 is SQVTM and CDR2 is ANQGSEA. V lost 6 bases, J lost 4 bases, and 15 bases lay in between. CDR3 coding DNA: TGCAGCGTAGCGCCGGGACATGGCTATGGCTACACCTTC. Amino acids: CSVAPGHGYGYTF.

This clonotype has more than one count but fewer than ten. The chain couples TRBV7-8 to TRBJ2-7; no firm D call. V was shortened by 4 bases and J by 3 bases, with 13 bases between the two germline ends. This CDR3 is 14 amino acids long. Germline CDR1 and CDR2: SGHVS and FQNEAQ. The DNA for the CDR3 is TGTGCCAGCAGCTCGGGCCTCCATATCTACGAGCAGTACTTC. It is translated as CASSSGLHIYEQYF.

This clonotype has ten or more counts. The gene calls are TRBV30 and TRBJ2-1; D ambiguous. Deletions cut 2 bases from V and 7 bases from J, with 6 bases between. The germline CDR1 and CDR2 sequences are GTSNPN and SVGIG (reference sequence). This CDR3 has 11 residues. CDR3 sequence: CAWSWGNEQFF. The CDR3 nucleotides are TGTGCCTGGAGTTGGGGAAATGAGCAGTTCTTC.

This clonotype occurred many times. The chain carries TRBV20-1 and TRBJ2-1, with D unresolved. Germline V gene sequence: CDR1 DFQATT, CDR2 SNEGSKA (reference sequence). This CDR3 is 15 amino acids long. Trimming pared 1 base from V and 0 bases from J, leaving 10 bases between. The chain's CDR3 is CSARVGRSSYNEQFF. The CDR3 nucleotides read TGCAGTGCTAGAGTCGGACGTAGCTCCTACAATGAGCAGTTCTTC.

The chain couples TRBV6-1 to TRBJ2-2, with D possibly matching TRBD1 (6 bases). Trimming took off 6 bases at V and 0 bases at J, with 17 bases between the two ends. The CDR3 has 17 residues. Per the germline V gene, CDR1 is MNHNS and CDR2 is SASEGT. DNA of the CDR3: TGTGCCAGCAGCGCGACAAGGACAGACGCGAACACCGGGGAGCTGTTTTTT. This codes for CASSATRTDANTGELFF.

The rearrangement uses TRBV6-5 and TRBJ2-6, with D uncertain. The germline V gene encodes CDR1 MNHEY and CDR2 SVGAGI. Between the trimmed V and J ends, which lost 1 base and 2 bases, there was a span of 6 bases. The CDR3 contains 15 residues. The CDR3 DNA follows: TGTGCCAGCAGTTACTTAGAACCTGGGGCCAACGTCCTGACTTTC. This encodes CASSYLEPGANVLTF.

The chain is built from TRBV3-1 and TRBJ2-1; 9 bases line up with TRBD2. CDR3 length: 15 residues. V trimming: 4 bases; J trimming: 12 bases; junction bases outside the gene matches: 13. From germline, CDR1 is LGHDT and CDR2 YNNKEL (reference sequence). CDR3 in amino acids: CASSLHSGGQGGQFF. CDR3 bases: TGTGCCAGCAGCCTACACAGCGGGGGGCAGGGGGGGCAGTTCTTC.

This clonotype has just a few counts. The CDR3: CSVGWGWGTEAFF. The CDR3 DNA reads TGCAGCGTTGGGTGGGGATGGGGAACTGAAGCTTTCTTT. The rearrangement links TRBV29-1 to TRBJ1-1; D not resolved. The CDR3 is 13 amino acids. Trimming took 4 bases from V and 5 from J, leaving 14 bases between them. CDR1 and CDR2 (germline): SQVTM, ANQGSEA.

This clonotype came up a few times. DNA for the CDR3: TGCGCCAGCAGCCAACTAGCGGGGGAGAATACGCAGTATTTT. It translates to CASSQLAGENTQYF. V gene TRBV5-1 combines with J gene TRBJ2-3; 11 bases are a match to TRBD2. V dropped 4 bases and J dropped 7; count of bases not matched to a gene: 5. In germline, CDR1 is SGHRS, CDR2 YFSETQ. This CDR3 comprises 14 residues. The full variable domain, rest sourced from reference TRBV5-1 and TRBJ2-3, is KAGVTQTPRYLIKTRGQQVTLSCSPISGHRSVSWYQQTPGQGLQFLFEYFSETQRNKGNFPGRFSGRQFSNSRSEMNVSTLELGDSALYLCASSQLAGENTQYFGPGTRLTVL.

This chain uses TRBV7-2 with TRBJ2-3; D remains ambiguous. Germline V gene sequence: CDR1 SGHTA, CDR2 FQGNSA. Trimming pared 3 bases from V and 4 bases from J, leaving 20 bases between. The CDR3 is 17 amino acids. Here the CDR3 DNA reads TGTGCCAGCAGCTTGAAAGTCTCGACAATCGCCTCAGATACGCAGTATTTT. Its translation: CASSLKVSTIASDTQYF.

There are a few counts of this clonotype. The chain combines TRBV11-2 with TRBJ2-1; D unclear. Germline-derived CDR1 and CDR2 are SGHAT and FQNNGV. CDR3 length equals 14 residues. Trimming cost V 2 bases and J 6 bases, with 11 bases left between them. The CDR3 DNA follows: TGTGCCAGCAGCTTAACGGCCCCGGGCAATGAGCAGTTCTTC. Its translation is CASSLTAPGNEQFF.

This chain uses TRBV30 with TRBJ1-2; D is perhaps TRBD1 (6 bases). Germline V CDR1 and CDR2: GTSNPN, SVGIG (reference sequence). Trimming removed 2 bases from V and 2 bases from J, with 12 bases in between. The CDR3 has 14 amino acids. The CDR3 is CAWSPLTGNYGYTF. The DNA of the CDR3 is TGTGCCTGGAGTCCCCTTACAGGGAACTATGGCTACACCTTC.

This rearrangement joins TRBV18 to TRBJ2-1; 7 bases fit TRBD1. Germline CDR1 and CDR2: KGHSH and LQKENI. This CDR3 spans 18 amino acids. Unmatched junction bases numbered 19, after V lost 3 bases and J lost 8 bases. The CDR3 spells CASSPNSGQWGIVDEQFF. Written as DNA, the CDR3 is TGTGCCAGCTCACCTAACTCGGGACAGTGGGGGATTGTTGATGAGCAGTTCTTC.

This clonotype occurred a few times. The rearrangement uses TRBV7-9 and TRBJ2-7, with a weak D call TRBD1 (5 bases). Germline assignment: CDR1 SEHNR and CDR2 FQNEAQ (reference sequence). Trimming removed 5 bases at V and 2 bases at J, with 10 bases between. The CDR3 runs to 13 residues. This chain's CDR3 is CASSNQGPYEQYF. CDR3 coding DNA: TGTGCCAGCAGCAACCAGGGCCCCTACGAGCAGTACTTC.

This chain connects TRBV9 to TRBJ2-7; unclear D gene. V was trimmed by 2 bases and J by 5 bases, leaving 8 bases between them. Germline values: CDR1 SGDLS, CDR2 YYNGEE. The length of the CDR3 is 12 residues. CDR3 region: CASSVSPDEQYF. The CDR3 nucleotides read TGTGCCAGCAGCGTGAGTCCCGACGAGCAGTACTTC.

Only a few counts were recorded for this clonotype. The V call is TRBV11-3, the J call TRBJ1-2, with D maybe TRBD1 (5 bases). Per the germline V gene, CDR1 is SGHNT and CDR2 is YENEEA. V was trimmed by 8 bases and J by 9 bases, leaving 13 bases between them. CDR3 length: 11 residues. The CDR3 protein is CASGASDRYTF. Written as DNA, the CDR3 is TGTGCCAGCGGGGCATCCGATCGCTACACCTTC.

The chain carries TRBV4-1 and TRBJ1-6; possibly TRBD1 for D (5 bases). V lost 0 bases to trimming and J lost 5 bases, with 11 bases between them. CDR1 MGHRA and CDR2 YSYEKL come from the germline V gene. The CDR3 contains 16 residues. The chain's CDR3 is CASSQDGDGDNSPLHF. The DNA of the CDR3 is TGCGCCAGCAGCCAAGATGGGGACGGCGATAATTCACCCCTCCACTTT.

The table lists this clonotype with a few counts. The chain recombines TRBV7-9 with TRBJ2-7; no clear D gene. In germline, CDR1 is SEHNR, CDR2 FQNEAQ (reference sequence). This CDR3 region has 14 residues. V shed 1 base and J shed 5 bases, with 12 bases lying between them. CDR3 loop: CASSLGTFHHEQYF. CDR3 coding DNA: TGTGCCAGCAGCTTAGGGACGTTTCACCACGAGCAGTACTTC.

Comments on this clonotype: One junction end does not reproduce the germline sequence, and a read error may be involved. The rearrangement links TRBV20-1 to TRBJ2-3; no reliable D call. The V gene's germline CDR1 is DFQATT and CDR2 SNEGSKA (reference sequence). The CDR3 consists of 12 residues. CDR3 protein: CSDRGNSDTQYF. In nucleotides, the CDR3 is TGCAGTGATAGAGGAAACAGCGATACGCAGTATTTT.

The V call is TRBV20-1, the J call TRBJ2-1; a weak D match, TRBD2 (5 bases). V lost 6 bases, J lost 0 bases, and 15 bases lay in between. Germline values: CDR1 DFQATT, CDR2 SNEGSKA (reference sequence). This CDR3 has 15 amino acids. DNA for the CDR3: TGCAGTGCCATAGAGTTAGGGAGCTCCTACAATGAGCAGTTCTTC. The encoded protein is CSAIELGSSYNEQFF.

This clonotype was picked up a small number of times. The CDR3 DNA follows: TGTGCCTCTAGAATCAATGAGCAGTTCTTC. Translated, it gives CASRINEQFF. The chain couples TRBV30 to TRBJ2-1; D is undetermined. Germline assignment: CDR1 GTSNPN and CDR2 SVGIG (reference sequence). CDR3 size: 10 residues. V lost 7 bases, J lost 6 bases, and 7 bases lay in between.

This clonotype was seen repeatedly, ten times or more. The chain combines TRBV7-2 with TRBJ2-1, with a possible D match to TRBD2 (6 bases). Germline CDR1 reads SGHTA; CDR2 reads FQGNSA. This CDR3 is 14 amino acids long. V was cut by 1 base and J by 12 bases, with 16 bases left in between. The CDR3 DNA reads TGTGCCAGCAGCTTAGAGCCGGGACTCACGGGGCAGTTCTTC. Its translation is CASSLEPGLTGQFF. Full variable domain (remainder filled in from reference TRBV7-2 and TRBJ2-1): GAGVSQSPSNKVTEKGKDVELRCDPISGHTALYWYRQSLGQGLEFLIYFQGNSAPDKSGLPSDRFSAERTGGSVSTLTIQRTQQEDSAVYLCASSLEPGLTGQFFGPGTRLTVL.

The chain joins TRBV7-8 to TRBJ2-7, with a possible D match to TRBD2 (7 bases). Deletions cut 0 bases from V and 0 bases from J, with 12 bases between. Germline V gives CDR1 SGHVS, CDR2 FQNEAQ. The length of the CDR3 is 16 residues. CDR3 sequence reads: CASSLAAGAYSYEQYF. The CDR3 DNA is TGTGCCAGCAGCTTAGCGGCGGGGGCCTACTCCTACGAGCAGTACTTC.

The chain joins TRBV10-3 to TRBJ2-7, with TRBD2 identical over 7 bases. The CDR3 is 14 residues long. V was pared by 6 bases and J by 7 bases, with 12 bases of the junction left unmatched. CDR1 ENHRY and CDR2 SYGVKD come from the germline V gene. The CDR3 loop reads CAIRLTGGRGEQYF. As DNA, the CDR3 is TGTGCCATCAGACTAACGGGGGGAAGAGGGGAGCAGTACTTC.

In its sample, this clonotype was seen a few times. This sequence joins TRBV11-3 and TRBJ2-2, with D possibly being TRBD2 (7 bases). This CDR3 region has 15 residues. Germline V gene lookup returns CDR1 SGHNT and CDR2 YENEEA. V shed 5 bases and J shed 6 bases, with 16 bases lying between them. The CDR3 nucleotides read TGTGCCAGCAGCCCCCGGGGGGCTTTAGCCGGGGAGCTGTTTTTT. Translated: CASSPRGALAGELFF. The variable domain in full, completed from reference TRBV11-3 and TRBJ2-2, reads EAGVVQSPRYKIIEKKQPVAFWCNPISGHNTLYWYLQNLGQGPELLIRYENEEAVDDSQLPKDRFSAERLKGVDSTLKIQPAELGDSAVYLCASSPRGALAGELFFGEGSRLTVL.